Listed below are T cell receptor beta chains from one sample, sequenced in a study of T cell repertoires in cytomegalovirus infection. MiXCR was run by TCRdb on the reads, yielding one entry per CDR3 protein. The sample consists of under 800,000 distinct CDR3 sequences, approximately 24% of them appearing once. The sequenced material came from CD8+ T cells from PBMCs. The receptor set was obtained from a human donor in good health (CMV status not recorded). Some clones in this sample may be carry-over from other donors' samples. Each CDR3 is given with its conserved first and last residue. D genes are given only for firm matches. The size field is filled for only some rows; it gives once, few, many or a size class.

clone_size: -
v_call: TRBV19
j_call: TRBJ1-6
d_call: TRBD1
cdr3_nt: TGTGCCAGTACTCAACAGGGGGCCACCTATAATTCACCCCTCCACTTT
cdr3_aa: CASTQQGATYNSPLHF

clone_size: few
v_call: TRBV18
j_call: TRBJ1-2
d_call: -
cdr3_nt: TGTGCCAGCTCACCAAACCCACTGCCAAGGCATGGCTACACCTTC
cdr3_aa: CASSPNPLPRHGYTF

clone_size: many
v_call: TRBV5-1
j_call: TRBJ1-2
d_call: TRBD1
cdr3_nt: TGCGCCAGCAGCCACAGGGGGCTAAACTATGGCTACACCTTC
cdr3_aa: CASSHRGLNYGYTF

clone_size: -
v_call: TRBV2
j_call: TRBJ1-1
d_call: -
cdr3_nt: TGTGCCAGCAGTGACTACGGCGGCACTGAAGCTTTCTTT
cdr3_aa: CASSDYGGTEAFF

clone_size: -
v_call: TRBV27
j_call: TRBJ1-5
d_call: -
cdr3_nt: TGTGCCAGCAGAAGGACTGTGAATCAGCCCCAGCATTTT
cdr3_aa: CASRRTVNQPQHF

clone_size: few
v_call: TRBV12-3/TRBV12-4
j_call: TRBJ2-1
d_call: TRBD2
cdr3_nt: TGTGCCAGCAGCCCGGGACTAGCGGGAAACAATGAGCAGTTCTTC
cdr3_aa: CASSPGLAGNNEQFF

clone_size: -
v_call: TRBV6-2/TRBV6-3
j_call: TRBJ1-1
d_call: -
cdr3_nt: TGTGCCAGCAGTTACTTGAGCACTGAAGCTTTCTTT
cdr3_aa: CASSYLSTEAFF

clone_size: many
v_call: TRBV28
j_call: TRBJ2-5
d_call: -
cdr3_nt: TGTGCTGGGGGGTTTCAAGAGACCCAGTACTTC
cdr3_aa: CAGGFQETQYF

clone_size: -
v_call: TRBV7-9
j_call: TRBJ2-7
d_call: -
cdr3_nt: TGTGCCAGCAGCGGCCACCGGGACATCCTTACCTACGAGCAGTACTTC
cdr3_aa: CASSGHRDILTYEQYF

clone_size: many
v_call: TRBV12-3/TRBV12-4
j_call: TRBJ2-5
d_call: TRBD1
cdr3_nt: TGTGCCAGCAGTTTGGGACAGGCGAGGGAGACCCAGTACTTC
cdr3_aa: CASSLGQARETQYF

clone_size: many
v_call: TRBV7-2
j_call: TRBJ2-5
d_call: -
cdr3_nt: TGTGCCAGCAGCTTGGGACTCGGACCTGCGAGAGAGACCCAGTACTTC
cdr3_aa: CASSLGLGPARETQYF

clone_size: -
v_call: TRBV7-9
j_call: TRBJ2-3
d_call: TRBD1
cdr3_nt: TGTGCCAGCAGCTCCGGGACAGGGGAGAGCACAGATACGCAGTATTTT
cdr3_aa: CASSSGTGESTDTQYF

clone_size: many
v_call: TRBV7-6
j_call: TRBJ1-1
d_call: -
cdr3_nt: TGTGCCAGCAGCTTAGCGAGGTCGGCTCTCCACAGGGAAGCTTTCTTT
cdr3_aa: CASSLARSALHREAFF

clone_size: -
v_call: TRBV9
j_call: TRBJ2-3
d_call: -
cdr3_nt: TGTGCCAGCAGCCCTCGGACCTCTCGTATAGATACGCAGTATTTT
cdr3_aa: CASSPRTSRIDTQYF

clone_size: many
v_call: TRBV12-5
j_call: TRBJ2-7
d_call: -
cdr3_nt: TGTGCTAGTGGTTTAGGCTACGAGCAGTACTTC
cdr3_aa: CASGLGYEQYF

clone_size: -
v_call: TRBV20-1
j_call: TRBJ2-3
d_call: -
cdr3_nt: TGCAGTGCCACCCCCGGCACAGATACGCAGTATTTT
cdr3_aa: CSATPGTDTQYF

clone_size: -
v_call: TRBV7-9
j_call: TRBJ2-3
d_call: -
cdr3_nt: TGTGCCAGCAGCCCACCGGGCGCGGGAGATACGCAGTATTTT
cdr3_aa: CASSPPGAGDTQYF

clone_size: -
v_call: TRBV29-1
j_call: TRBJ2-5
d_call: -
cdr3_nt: TGCGGCGTTGAACAGGCACAAGAGACCCAGTACTTC
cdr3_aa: CGVEQAQETQYF

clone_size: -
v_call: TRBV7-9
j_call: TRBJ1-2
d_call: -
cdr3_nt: TGTGCCAGCAGCTTGGGGGGGTATGTCTACACCTTC
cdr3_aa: CASSLGGYVYTF

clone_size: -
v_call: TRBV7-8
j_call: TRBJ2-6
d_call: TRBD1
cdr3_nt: TGTGCCAGCAGCTTAACTACCGGGACAGCCGAAATCTCTGGGGCCAACGTCCTGACTTTC
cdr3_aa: CASSLTTGTAEISGANVLTF

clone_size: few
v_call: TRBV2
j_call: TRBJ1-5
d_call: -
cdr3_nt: TGTGCCAGTCATCAGGGGTACATGGGCAATCAGCCCCAGCATTTT
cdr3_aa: CASHQGYMGNQPQHF

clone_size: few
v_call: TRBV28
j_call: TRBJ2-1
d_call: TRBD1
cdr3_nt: TGTGCCAGCAGCTGGCCCTTACAGGGGGTACCCGACCTACAAGGGTACAATGAGCAGTTCTTC
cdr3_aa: CASSWPLQGVPDLQGYNEQFF

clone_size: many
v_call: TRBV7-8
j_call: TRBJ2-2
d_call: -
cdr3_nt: TGTGCCAGCAGCTCCCTCGCCCCTCACACCGGGGAGCTGTTTTTT
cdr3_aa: CASSSLAPHTGELFF

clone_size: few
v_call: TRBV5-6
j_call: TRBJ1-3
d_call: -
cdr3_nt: TGTGCCAGCAGCCCTGGGGGGGCCAGGACCATATATTTT
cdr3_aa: CASSPGGARTIYF

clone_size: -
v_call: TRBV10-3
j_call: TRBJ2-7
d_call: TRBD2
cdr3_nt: TGTGCCATCAGTAGCGGGGGCCCCTCCTACGAGCAGTACTTC
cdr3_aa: CAISSGGPSYEQYF

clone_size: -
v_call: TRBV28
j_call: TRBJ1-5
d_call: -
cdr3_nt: TGTGCCAGCAGTGAAGGTCCCGCTTATAGCAATCAGCCCCAGCATTTT
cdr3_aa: CASSEGPAYSNQPQHF

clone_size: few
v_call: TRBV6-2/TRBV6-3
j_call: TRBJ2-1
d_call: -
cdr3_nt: TGTGCCAGCAGTCCCATTGCTATGGGGACCTACAATGAGCAGTTCTTC
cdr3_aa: CASSPIAMGTYNEQFF

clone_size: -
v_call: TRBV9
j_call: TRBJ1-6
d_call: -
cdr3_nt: TGTGCCAGCAGCGTAGCTTGGAATTCACCCCTCCACTTT
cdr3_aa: CASSVAWNSPLHF

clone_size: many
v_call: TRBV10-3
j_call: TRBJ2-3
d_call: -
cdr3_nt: TGTGCCATCATGACACAGGGAAATACGCAGTATTTT
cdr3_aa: CAIMTQGNTQYF

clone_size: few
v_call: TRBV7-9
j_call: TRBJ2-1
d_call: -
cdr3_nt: TGTGCCAGTGTACAGTGGAGCTCCTACAATGAGCAGTTCTTC
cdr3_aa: CASVQWSSYNEQFF

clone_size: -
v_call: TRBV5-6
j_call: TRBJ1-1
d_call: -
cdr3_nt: TGTGCCAGAAGCTCGCTAACCCCGGAAGCTTTCTTT
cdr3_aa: CARSSLTPEAFF

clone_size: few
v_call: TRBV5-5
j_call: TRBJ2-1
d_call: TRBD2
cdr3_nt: TGTGCCAGCAGCCGGACCTTAAGCGGGGGGCGAAATGAGCAGTTCTTC
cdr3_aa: CASSRTLSGGRNEQFF

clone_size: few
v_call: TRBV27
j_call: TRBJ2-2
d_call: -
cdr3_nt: TGTGCCAGCCGGGGAGGGGGAACCACCGGGGAGCTGTTTTTT
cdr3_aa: CASRGGGTTGELFF

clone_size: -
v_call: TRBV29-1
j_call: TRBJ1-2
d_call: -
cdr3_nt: TGCAGCGTTGTACCCGGGGAGGAAAGCTATGGCTACACCTTC
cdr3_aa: CSVVPGEESYGYTF

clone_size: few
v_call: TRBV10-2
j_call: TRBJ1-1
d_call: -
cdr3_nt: TGCGCCAGCAGGACGAGAAATCCTAACACTGAAGCTTTCTTT
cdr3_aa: CASRTRNPNTEAFF

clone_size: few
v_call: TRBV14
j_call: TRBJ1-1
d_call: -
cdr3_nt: TGTGCCAGCAGCCAAGACAGCCCTTACACTGAAGCTTTCTTT
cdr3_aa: CASSQDSPYTEAFF

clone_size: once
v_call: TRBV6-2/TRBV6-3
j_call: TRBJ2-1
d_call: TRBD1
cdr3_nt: TGTACCAGCAGTGGCCGGACAGGGGGCCTTGAGCAGTTCTTC
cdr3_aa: CTSSGRTGGLEQFF

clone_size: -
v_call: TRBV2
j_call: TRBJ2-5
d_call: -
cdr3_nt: TGTGCCAGCTACCAGGGACGGGAGACCCAGTACTTC
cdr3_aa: CASYQGRETQYF

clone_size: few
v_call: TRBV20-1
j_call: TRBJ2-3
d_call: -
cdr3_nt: TGCAGTGCTAGAGGGCCCAAATCTATCACAGATACGCAGTATTTT
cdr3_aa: CSARGPKSITDTQYF

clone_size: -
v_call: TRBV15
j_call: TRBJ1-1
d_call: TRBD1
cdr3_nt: TGTGCCACCAGCAGAGGGACAGGGGAAGCTTTCTTT
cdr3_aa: CATSRGTGEAFF

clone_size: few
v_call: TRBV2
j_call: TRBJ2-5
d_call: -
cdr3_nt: TGTGCCAGCAACATTCCCAGGGAGACGGCCGAGGGCGGAGAGACCCAGTACTTC
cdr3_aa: CASNIPRETAEGGETQYF

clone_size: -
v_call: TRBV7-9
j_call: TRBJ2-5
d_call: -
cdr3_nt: TGTGCCAGCAGCTCCCCGGCGGGGACGGTACGAGAGACCCAGTACTTC
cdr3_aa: CASSSPAGTVRETQYF

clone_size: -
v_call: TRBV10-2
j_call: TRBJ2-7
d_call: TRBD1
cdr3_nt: TGCGCCAGCACCGAGAGGCCCCGACAGGGGCTACACGAGCAGTACTTC
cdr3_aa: CASTERPRQGLHEQYF

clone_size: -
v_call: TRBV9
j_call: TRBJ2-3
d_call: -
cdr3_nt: TGTGCCAGCAGCGTAGAGGAGGAACCCCGCTCCACAGATACGCAGTATTTT
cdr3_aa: CASSVEEEPRSTDTQYF

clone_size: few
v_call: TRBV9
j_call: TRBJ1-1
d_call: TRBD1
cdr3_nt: TGTGCCAGCAGCGGGATCGACAGGGTCACTGAAGCTTTCTTT
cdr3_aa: CASSGIDRVTEAFF

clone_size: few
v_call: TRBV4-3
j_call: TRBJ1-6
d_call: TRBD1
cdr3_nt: TGCGCCAGCAGCCAAGGTCCGGGACAGGGCTATTCACCCCTCCACTTT
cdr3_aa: CASSQGPGQGYSPLHF

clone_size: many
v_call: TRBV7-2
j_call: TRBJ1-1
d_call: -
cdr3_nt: TGTGCCAGCAGCTTAGGGGAGTTCAGGGTTCGGAACACTGAAGCTTTCTTT
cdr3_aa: CASSLGEFRVRNTEAFF

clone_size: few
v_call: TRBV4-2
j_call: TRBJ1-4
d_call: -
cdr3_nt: TGTGCCAGCAGCCACGATCCGCCGGGGGGGACTGAAAAACTGTTTTTT
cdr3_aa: CASSHDPPGGTEKLFF

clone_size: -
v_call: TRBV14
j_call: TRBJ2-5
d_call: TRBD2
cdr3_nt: TGTGCCAGCAGCCAAGATGGGGGACTAGCGGGGGGGCAAGAGACCCAGTACTTC
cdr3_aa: CASSQDGGLAGGQETQYF

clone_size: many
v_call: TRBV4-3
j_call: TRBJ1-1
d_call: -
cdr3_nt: TGCGCCAGCAGCCAAGATTCCGGGCCGGATGAAGCTTTCTTT
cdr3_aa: CASSQDSGPDEAFF

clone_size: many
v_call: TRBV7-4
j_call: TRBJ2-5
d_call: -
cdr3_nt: TGTGCCAGCATCCCACGGGCCGTATCATCCCAAGAGACCCAGTACTTC
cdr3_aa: CASIPRAVSSQETQYF

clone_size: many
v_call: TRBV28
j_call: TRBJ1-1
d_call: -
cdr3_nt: TGTGCCAGCAGACCCCGGGGGATGACTGAAGCTTTCTTT
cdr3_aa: CASRPRGMTEAFF

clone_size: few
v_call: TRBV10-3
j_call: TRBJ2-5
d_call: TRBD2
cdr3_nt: TGTGCCATCAGTGAGAGGACTAGCGGACAAGAGACCCAGTACTTC
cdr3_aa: CAISERTSGQETQYF

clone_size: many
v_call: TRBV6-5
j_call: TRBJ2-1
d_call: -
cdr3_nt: TGTGCCAGCAGTTACTCGAAGGCAGGGTTTTACAATGAGCAGTTCTTC
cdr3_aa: CASSYSKAGFYNEQFF

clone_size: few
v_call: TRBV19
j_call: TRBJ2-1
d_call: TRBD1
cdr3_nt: TGTGCCAGTACCATGGGACAGGGGGTGAACAATGAGCAGTTCTTC
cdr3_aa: CASTMGQGVNNEQFF

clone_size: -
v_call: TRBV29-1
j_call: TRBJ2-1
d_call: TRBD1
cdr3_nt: TGCAGCGTGGAGGGGACAGGGAATAATGAGCAGTTCTTC
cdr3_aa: CSVEGTGNNEQFF

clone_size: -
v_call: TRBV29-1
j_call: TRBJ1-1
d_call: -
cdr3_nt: TGCAGCGCCCAAGGGACATCAGAAGCAGCTTTCTTT
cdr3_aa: CSAQGTSEAAFF

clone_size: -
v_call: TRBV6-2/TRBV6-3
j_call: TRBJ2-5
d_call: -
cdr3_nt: TGTGCCAGCAGTTCGTGGGGAAAGACCCAGTACTTC
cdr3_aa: CASSSWGKTQYF

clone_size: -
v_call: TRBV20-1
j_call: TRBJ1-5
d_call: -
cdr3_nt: TGCAGTGCTAGAGATGGCCAGGGGTGGGCAAATCAGCCCCAGCATTTT
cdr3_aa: CSARDGQGWANQPQHF